This T cell receptor beta chain derives from a study of cytomegalovirus exposure and HLA in healthy donors (dated by TCRdb to 2015 to 2018). Regarding the study in general: In an earlier analysis of several hundred of the donors, 250 to 350 Gb of sequence data and 100 million or so unique TCR beta sequences from roughly 200 million T cells were reported. Approximately 300 gigabases of sequencing data and roughly 81 million unique TCR sequences made up an early release that covered around 640 HLA-typed donors. Among the roughly 430 genotyped donors, approximately 77% belonged to the genetic ancestry cluster associated with self-reported Caucasian donors. The aim of the study was to test whether cataloging public T cell receptors could identify signatures of past pathogen exposure. The T cell repertoires of under 750 subjects were profiled by immunosequencing and related to cytomegalovirus serostatus. A separate validation cohort of more than 100 different subjects was used in addition to the roughly 670-subject first cohort. To predict cytomegalovirus infection status, the study brought together high-throughput TCR immunosequencing, statistical association of individual TCRs with disease status, and machine learning. In a later analysis, previously published TCR beta repertoires from about 670 donors were re-analyzed and high-resolution HLA genotyping was added so that TCR occurrence patterns could be studied. Rather than drawing on any new phenotypic data, the later analysis identified candidate immune exposures from TCR beta sequences and the way those sequences occurred across donors. In an earlier analysis of a few hundred of the donors, high-throughput TCR beta sequencing was used to judge whether each TCR beta V gene segment behaved as functional or pseudogenic. Alongside the repertoire data, information on donor age, sex, ethnicity and CMV serostatus was compiled. A later genetic analysis used genome-wide SNP genotypes for about 65% of the roughly 670 donors, treating that subset as a discovery cohort. All discovery cohort repertoires had been generated using a single sequencing platform. Class I and class II HLA loci were covered by the typing at four-digit resolution. Typing coverage varied by locus: 629-630 donors for A, B, C, DRB1 and DQB1; under 550 for DQA1; some 610 for DPA1; roughly 450 for DPB1. Four to six DR-DQ haplotypes were handled as single units for association and clustering, since linkage in the cohort was strong. Among a few hundred genotyped donors of the cohort, an average of 235,054 unique TCR beta nucleotide sequences were sequenced per donor, around 20% of them non-productive. Study-wide findings and limitations: Across donors, most TCR sequences were observed very rarely, whereas some public TCRs were present in many individuals. A later genetic analysis associated a missense DCLRE1C variant with V-gene and J-gene trimming of TCR beta chains, and an independent cohort replicated the association. In a later genetic analysis, fewer N-insertions in productive TCRs were reported among donors in an Asian-associated ancestry cluster than the approximately 670-donor mean. A later analysis associated 16,951 TCR beta sequences with specific HLA alleles at a false discovery rate of 0.05. According to the authors, the approach could potentially be generalized to other disease states and immunological phenotypes. In both the original and validation cohorts, the classifier was reported to diagnose cytomegalovirus status with high specificity and sensitivity. A later analysis found that most CMV-associated TCR beta chains appeared HLA-restricted, with HLA associations seemingly driven largely by CMV exposure. In a later analysis, the rate of TCR association differed among HLA loci, with DRB1 alleles having the most associated TCRs and HLA-C alleles having the fewest. A later analysis reported that several top co-occurrence clusters appeared linked to parvovirus B19, influenza, CMV and Epstein-Barr virus. An earlier analysis of roughly 570 of the donors showed that most TCR beta V segments appeared in productive rearrangements either about 87% or about 30% of the time, which broadly matched IMGT annotations. Only TCR beta chains were sequenced in this cohort, and the absence of alpha or paired-chain data limited detectable features. When HLA alleles, especially DR and DQ, strongly co-occurred, TCR associations were difficult to assign to individual alleles. Over 15 rarely observed V segments, including chromosome 9 orphons, were excluded from the earlier analysis of about 500 of the donors because counts were too low. In a later analysis, HLA-associated TCR beta chains showed more clonal expansion and lower generation probabilities than non-associated chains that were equally common. In vitro tests confirmed that a few of the cytomegalovirus-associated TCR beta chains recognize cytomegalovirus antigens. A group of highly shared sequence variants was considered likely to be a technical artifact of the sequencing pipeline. A total of roughly 160 TCR beta chains were listed by the study as associated with cytomegalovirus. CMV serostatus was the only immune exposure information available for the cohort. Sequencing depth was assumed to be roughly uniform across donors in the presence/absence analyses, though that assumption may not hold. Correlated functional status among segregating V segments might reflect linkage disequilibrium, but an unknown experimental factor could not be ruled out. A further reported finding was that TCR beta sequences accurately predicted the HLA-A and HLA-B alleles for most subjects in the first cohort. HLA typing was unavailable for some donors at each locus, so association tests used only the typed subset. Some IMGT-functional V segments, including TRBV6-2 and TRBV6-3, could not be told apart with the 87-base-pair reads, so those segments were excluded.

Its CDR3 holds 15 amino acids, cysteine through phenylalanine. The DNA shown is the 45-base CDR3, in frame from base 1. After removal of 8 bases from V and 8 bases from J, the junction retains 15 bases not matched to a gene. From the germline V gene, CDR1 is SGHNT and CDR2 is YENEEA. In the case of this clone: The antigen this receptor binds is unknown.

The cohort consisted of approximately 690 healthy bone marrow donors. All cohort members were sampled while nominally healthy, although unrecorded immune exposures were likely present. The donor tested CMV seronegative and was one of the 352 seronegative cohort members. Every donor gave a peripheral blood sample, and the peripheral blood mononuclear cells from that sample were used for TCR beta sequencing. Genomic DNA was extracted from the blood cell samples with the Qiagen DNeasy Blood Extraction Kit. The library came from the immunoSEQ multiplex PCR assay. A mixture of 60 forward primers for TCR Vbeta segments and 13 reverse primers for TCR Jbeta segments was used in the multiplex PCR. Amplification of the CDR3 region of rearranged TCR beta genes was performed with a multiplex PCR assay on genomic DNA. The amplified TCR beta libraries were sequenced on the Illumina HiSeq System as 87-base-pair reads. On the authors' methods: In a later analysis, 80 million or so unique TCR beta chains were counted across the 500 to 850 repertoires, and roughly 11 million of these chains were shared by at least two donors. Raw reads were error-corrected and collapsed into unique sequences by a nearest-neighbor algorithm in which closely related sequences were merged to remove PCR and sequencing errors. CDR3 sequences were aligned to IMGT reference sequences to assign V, D and J gene segments. Each retained sequence needed at least a six-nucleotide match to both a V gene segment and a J gene segment. A rearrangement counted as productive if the CDR3 had no stop codons and remained in frame with V and J, and every other rearrangement counted as non-productive. Following IMGT convention, CDR3 was defined as the stretch from the second conserved V-encoded cysteine up to the conserved J-encoded phenylalanine. The earlier analysis of about 620 of the donors excluded sequences that lacked an unambiguous match to a single V gene segment. In an earlier analysis of 587 of the donors, V segments were called functional above 56.7% productive rearrangements and were called segregating when the between-donor standard deviation exceeded 5%. To diagnose cytomegalovirus status from the catalog of TCR beta chain sequences, a statistical classification framework was built. A later analysis assigned V and J genes by comparing TCR nucleotide sequences with IMGT/GENE-DB human TR gene sequences. In a later analysis, CDR3 sequences and most-parsimonious VDJ recombination scenarios were assigned using the TCRdist pipeline. In a later analysis, every TCR beta chain was defined by the combination of its CDR3 amino acid sequence and its V-gene family, and reads without a unique V-gene family were dropped. In a later analysis, 450 to 600 highly shared, low-generation-probability nucleotide sequences were removed to address suspected cross-contamination and a sequencing artifact. In a later analysis, a clonal expansion index was calculated for each public chain from normalized within-repertoire ranks of inferred template counts. In a later analysis, generation probabilities were computed with a VDJ recombination model fitted to out-of-frame rearrangements, and the resulting probabilities were checked against IGoR. In a later analysis, hypergeometric tests were used to score TCR-TCR, TCR-HLA and TCR-CMV co-occurrence, with a repertoire-size bias correction applied to TCR pairs. False discovery rates were estimated in a later analysis by permuting HLA or CMV assignments 20 times. In a later analysis, co-occurring TCRs were grouped using DBSCAN, and TCRdist sequence similarity was added for clustering within HLA-allele-positive subsets. Repertoires with fewer than 30,000 or more than 120,000 public chains were left out of co-occurrence clustering, as were a handful of repertoires with anomalous nucleotide sharing. TCRdb provides this immuneACCESS table in a form limited to in-frame rearrangements. Some clones are lacking; in checked studies, under half of them reflect an unresolved V gene, and why the rest are absent is not known. D and trimming come from the DNA, and the V and J calls and clone size come from that table. For this sample, the table gives tens of thousands of clones. The ten biggest clones cover less than 0.6% of the sample.

The sample was PBMCs. The TCR comes from a man aged 50 to 60 in good health and CMV-seronegative. In this chain, TRBV11-3 is recombined with TRBJ2-1; 7 central nucleotides agree with TRBD2. The CDR3 loop reads CASQREVEGVDEQFF. The DNA reads TGTGCCAGCCAACGGGAGGTAGAAGGGGTCGATGAGCAGTTCTTC.